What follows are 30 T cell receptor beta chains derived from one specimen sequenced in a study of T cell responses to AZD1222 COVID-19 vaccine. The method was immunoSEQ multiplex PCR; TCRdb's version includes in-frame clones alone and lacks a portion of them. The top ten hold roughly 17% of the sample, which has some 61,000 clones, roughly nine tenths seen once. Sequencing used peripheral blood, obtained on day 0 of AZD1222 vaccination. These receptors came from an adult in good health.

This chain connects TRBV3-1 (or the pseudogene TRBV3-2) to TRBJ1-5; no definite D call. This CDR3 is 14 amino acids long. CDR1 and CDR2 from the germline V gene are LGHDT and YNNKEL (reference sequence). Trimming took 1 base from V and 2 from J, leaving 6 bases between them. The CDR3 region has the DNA TGTGCCAGCAGCCAAGGCATCGGCAATCAGCCCCAGCATTTT. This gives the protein CASSQGIGNQPQHF.

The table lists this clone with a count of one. The CDR3 spells CASSQAGLAGVGPTDTQYF. The CDR3 DNA is TGTGCCAGCAGCCAAGCTGGCCTAGCGGGAGTTGGGCCCACAGATACGCAGTATTTT. The chain uses TRBV4-2 and TRBJ2-3, with 10 bases matching TRBD2. The CDR3 runs 19 residues. Trimming took 1 base from V and 2 from J; bases not matched to a gene: 12. Germline lookup yields CDR1 LGHNA and CDR2 YNFKEQ.

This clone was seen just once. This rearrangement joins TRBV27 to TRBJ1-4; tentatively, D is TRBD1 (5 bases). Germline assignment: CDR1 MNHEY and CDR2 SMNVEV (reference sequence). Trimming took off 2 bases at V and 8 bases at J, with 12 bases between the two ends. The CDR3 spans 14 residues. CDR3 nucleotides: TGTGCCAGCAGTTTACAGGGCCCTGGGGAAAAACTGTTTTTT. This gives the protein CASSLQGPGEKLFF.

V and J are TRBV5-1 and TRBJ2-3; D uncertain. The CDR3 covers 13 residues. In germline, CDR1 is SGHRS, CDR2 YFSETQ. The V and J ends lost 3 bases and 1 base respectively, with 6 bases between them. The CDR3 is CASSYSRTDTQYF. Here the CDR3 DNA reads TGCGCCAGCAGCTATTCGCGCACAGATACGCAGTATTTT.

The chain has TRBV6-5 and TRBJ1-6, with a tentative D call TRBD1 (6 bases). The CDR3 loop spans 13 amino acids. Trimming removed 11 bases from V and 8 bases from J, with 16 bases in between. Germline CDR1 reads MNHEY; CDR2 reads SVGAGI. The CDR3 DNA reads TGTGCCGTCATACAGGGCCGGGATTCACCCCTCCACTTT. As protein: CAVIQGRDSPLHF.

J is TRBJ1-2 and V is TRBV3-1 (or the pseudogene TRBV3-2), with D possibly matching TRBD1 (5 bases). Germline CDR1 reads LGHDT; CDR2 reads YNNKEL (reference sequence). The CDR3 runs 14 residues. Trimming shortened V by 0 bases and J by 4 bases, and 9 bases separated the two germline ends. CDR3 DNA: TGTGCCAGCAGCCAAGAGGGGCAGATCTATGGCTACACCTTC. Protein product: CASSQEGQIYGYTF.

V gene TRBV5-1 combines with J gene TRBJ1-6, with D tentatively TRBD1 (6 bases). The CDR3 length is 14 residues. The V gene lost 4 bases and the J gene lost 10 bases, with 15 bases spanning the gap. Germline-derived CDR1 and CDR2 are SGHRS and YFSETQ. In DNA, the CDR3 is TGCGCCAGCAGCGCGGGGGCGCAGGACTCACCCCTCCACTTT. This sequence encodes CASSAGAQDSPLHF.

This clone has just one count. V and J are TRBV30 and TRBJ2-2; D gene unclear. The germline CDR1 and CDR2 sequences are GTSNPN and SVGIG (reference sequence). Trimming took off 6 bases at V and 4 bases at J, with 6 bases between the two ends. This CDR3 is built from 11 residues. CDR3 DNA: TGTGCCTGCGACCTCACCGGGGAGCTGTTTTTT. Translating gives CACDLTGELFF.

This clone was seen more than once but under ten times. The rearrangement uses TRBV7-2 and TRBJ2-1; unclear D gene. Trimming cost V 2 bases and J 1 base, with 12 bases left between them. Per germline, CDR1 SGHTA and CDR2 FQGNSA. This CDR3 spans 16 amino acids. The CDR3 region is CASSLNPGISYNEQFF. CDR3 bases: TGTGCCAGCAGCTTAAATCCAGGCATTTCCTACAATGAGCAGTTCTTC.

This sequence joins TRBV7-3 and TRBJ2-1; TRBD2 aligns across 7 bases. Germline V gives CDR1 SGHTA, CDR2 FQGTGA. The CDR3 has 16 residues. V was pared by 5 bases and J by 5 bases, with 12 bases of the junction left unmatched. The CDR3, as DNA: TGTGCCAGCAGCCCCAAGGGAGGGGTCCCCGACAATGAGCAGTTCTTC. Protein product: CASSPKGGVPDNEQFF.

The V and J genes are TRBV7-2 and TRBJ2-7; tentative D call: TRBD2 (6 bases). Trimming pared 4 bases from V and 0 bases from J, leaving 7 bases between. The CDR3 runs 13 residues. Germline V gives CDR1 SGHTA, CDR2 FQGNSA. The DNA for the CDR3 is TGTGCCAGCAGCTCGGACTACTCCTACGAGCAGTACTTC. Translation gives CASSSDYSYEQYF. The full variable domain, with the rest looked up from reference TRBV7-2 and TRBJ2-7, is GAGVSQSPSNKVTEKGKDVELRCDPISGHTALYWYRQSLGQGLEFLIYFQGNSAPDKSGLPSDRFSAERTGGSVSTLTIQRTQQEDSAVYLCASSSDYSYEQYFGPGTRLTVT.

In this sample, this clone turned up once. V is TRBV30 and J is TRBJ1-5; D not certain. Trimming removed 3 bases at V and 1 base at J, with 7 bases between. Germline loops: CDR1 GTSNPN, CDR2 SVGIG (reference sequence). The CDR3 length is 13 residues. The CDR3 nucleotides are TGTGCCTGGAGGGCGGACAGCAATCAGCCCCAGCATTTT. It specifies CAWRADSNQPQHF. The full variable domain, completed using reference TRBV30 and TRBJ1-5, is SQTIHQWPATLVQPVGSPLSLECTVEGTSNPNLYWYRQAAGRGLQLLFYSVGIGQISSEVPQNLSASRPQDRQFILSSKKLLLSDSGFYLCAWRADSNQPQHFGDGTRLSIL.

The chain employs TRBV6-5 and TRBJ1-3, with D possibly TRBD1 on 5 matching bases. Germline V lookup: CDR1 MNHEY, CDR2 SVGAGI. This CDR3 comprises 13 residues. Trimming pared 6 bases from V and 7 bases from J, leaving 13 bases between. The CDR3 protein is CASRGDGRNTIYF. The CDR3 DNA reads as TGTGCCAGCAGGGGGGACGGTCGGAACACCATATATTTT.

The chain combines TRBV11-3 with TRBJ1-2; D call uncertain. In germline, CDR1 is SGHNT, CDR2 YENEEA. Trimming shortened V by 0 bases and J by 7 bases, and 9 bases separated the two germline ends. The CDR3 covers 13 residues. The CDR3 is CASSLDQESGYTF. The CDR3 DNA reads TGTGCCAGCAGCTTAGATCAGGAATCTGGCTACACCTTC.

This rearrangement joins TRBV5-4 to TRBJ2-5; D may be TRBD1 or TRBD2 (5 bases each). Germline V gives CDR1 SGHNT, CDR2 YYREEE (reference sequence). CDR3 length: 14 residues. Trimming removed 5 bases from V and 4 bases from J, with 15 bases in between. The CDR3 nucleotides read TGTGCCAGCAGTCCGAAGCATGGGGGAGAGACCCAGTACTTC. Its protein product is CASSPKHGGETQYF.

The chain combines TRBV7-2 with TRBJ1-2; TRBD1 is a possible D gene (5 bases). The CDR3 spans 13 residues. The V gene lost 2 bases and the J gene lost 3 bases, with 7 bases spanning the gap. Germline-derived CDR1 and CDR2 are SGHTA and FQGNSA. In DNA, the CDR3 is TGTGCCAGCAGCTTATCCAGGGACTATGGCTACACCTTC. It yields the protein CASSLSRDYGYTF.

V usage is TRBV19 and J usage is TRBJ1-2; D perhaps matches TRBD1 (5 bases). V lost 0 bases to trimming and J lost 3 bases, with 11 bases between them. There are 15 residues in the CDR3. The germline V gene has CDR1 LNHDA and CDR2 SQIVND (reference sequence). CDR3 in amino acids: CASSIEREGHYGYTF. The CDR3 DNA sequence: TGTGCCAGTAGTATAGAACGGGAGGGGCACTATGGCTACACCTTC. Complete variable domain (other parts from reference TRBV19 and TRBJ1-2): DGGITQSPKYLFRKEGQNVTLSCEQNLNHDAMYWYRQDPGQGLRLIYYSQIVNDFQKGDIAEGYSVSREKKESFPLTVTSAQKNPTAFYLCASSIEREGHYGYTFGSGTRLTVV.

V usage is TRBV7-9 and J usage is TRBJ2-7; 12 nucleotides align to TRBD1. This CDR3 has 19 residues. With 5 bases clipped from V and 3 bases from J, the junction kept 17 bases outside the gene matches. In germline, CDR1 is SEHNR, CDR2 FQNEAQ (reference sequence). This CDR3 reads CASSGAGTGGDQRVYEQYF. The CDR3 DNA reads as TGTGCCAGCAGCGGAGCCGGGACAGGGGGCGACCAGAGAGTCTACGAGCAGTACTTC.

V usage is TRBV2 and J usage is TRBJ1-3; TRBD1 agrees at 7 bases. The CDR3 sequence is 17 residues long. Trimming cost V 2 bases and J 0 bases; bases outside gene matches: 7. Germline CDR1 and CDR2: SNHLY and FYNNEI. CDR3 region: CASSEYGQASSGNTIYF. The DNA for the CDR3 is TGTGCCAGCAGTGAATACGGACAGGCTAGCTCTGGAAACACCATATATTTT.

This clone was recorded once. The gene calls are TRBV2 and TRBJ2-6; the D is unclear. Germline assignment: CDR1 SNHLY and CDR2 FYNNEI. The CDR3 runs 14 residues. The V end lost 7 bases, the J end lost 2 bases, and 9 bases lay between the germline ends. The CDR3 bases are TGTGCCAGCACCCGGGTCCCTGGGGCCAACGTCCTGACTTTC. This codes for CASTRVPGANVLTF.

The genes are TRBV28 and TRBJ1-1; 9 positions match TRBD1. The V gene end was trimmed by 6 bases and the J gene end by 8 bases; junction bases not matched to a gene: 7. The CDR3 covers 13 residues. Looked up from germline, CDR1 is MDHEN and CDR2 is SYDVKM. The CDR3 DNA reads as TGTGCCAGCAGGGTAGGGACAGGGCTCGAAGCTTTCTTT. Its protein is CASRVGTGLEAFF.

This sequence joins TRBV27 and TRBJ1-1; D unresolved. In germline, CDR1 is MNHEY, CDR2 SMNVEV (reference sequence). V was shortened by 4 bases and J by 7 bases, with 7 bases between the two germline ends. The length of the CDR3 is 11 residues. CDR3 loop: CASSWGSEAFF. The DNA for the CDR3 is TGTGCCAGCAGTTGGGGAAGTGAAGCTTTCTTT.

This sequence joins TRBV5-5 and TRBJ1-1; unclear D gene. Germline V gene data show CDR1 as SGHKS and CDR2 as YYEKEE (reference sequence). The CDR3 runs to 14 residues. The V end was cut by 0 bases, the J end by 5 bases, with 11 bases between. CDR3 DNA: TGTGCCAGCAGCTTGGGTCGGGGAAGGACTGAAGCTTTCTTT. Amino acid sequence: CASSLGRGRTEAFF.

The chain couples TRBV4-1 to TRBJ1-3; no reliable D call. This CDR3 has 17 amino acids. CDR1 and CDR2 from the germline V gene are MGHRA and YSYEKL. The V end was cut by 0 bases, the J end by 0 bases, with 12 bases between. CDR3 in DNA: TGCGCCAGCAGCCAAGATCGAGACCCTAGCTCTGGAAACACCATATATTTT. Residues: CASSQDRDPSSGNTIYF.

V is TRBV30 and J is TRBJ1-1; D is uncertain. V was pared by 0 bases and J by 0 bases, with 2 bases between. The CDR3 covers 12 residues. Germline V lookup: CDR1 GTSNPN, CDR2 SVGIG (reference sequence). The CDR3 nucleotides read TGTGCCTGGAGTGTGATGAACACTGAAGCTTTCTTT. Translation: CAWSVMNTEAFF.

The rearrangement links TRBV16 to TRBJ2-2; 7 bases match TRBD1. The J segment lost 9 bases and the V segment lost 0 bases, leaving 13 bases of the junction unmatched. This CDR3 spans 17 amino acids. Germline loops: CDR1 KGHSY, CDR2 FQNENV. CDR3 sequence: CASSQSTGASGARELFF. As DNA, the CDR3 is TGTGCCAGCAGCCAATCAACAGGGGCGTCGGGCGCGCGGGAGCTGTTTTTT.

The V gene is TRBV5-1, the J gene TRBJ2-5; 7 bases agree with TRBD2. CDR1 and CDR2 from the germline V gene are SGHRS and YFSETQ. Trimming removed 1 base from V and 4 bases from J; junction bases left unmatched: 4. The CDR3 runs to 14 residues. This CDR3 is CASSLSAGLETQYF. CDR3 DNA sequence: TGCGCCAGCAGCTTGTCAGCGGGGCTAGAGACCCAGTACTTC.

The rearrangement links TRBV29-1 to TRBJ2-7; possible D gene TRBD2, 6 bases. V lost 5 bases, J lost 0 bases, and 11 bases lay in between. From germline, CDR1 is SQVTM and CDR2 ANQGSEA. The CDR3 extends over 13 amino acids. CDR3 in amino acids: CSVLGRGSYEQYF. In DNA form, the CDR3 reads TGCAGCGTTCTTGGGCGGGGCTCCTACGAGCAGTACTTC.

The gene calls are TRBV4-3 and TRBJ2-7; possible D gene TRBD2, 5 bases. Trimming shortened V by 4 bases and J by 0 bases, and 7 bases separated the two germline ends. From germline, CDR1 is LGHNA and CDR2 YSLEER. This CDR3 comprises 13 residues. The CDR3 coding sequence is TGCGCCAGCAGCCGGACTCCCTCCTACGAGCAGTACTTC. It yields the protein CASSRTPSYEQYF.

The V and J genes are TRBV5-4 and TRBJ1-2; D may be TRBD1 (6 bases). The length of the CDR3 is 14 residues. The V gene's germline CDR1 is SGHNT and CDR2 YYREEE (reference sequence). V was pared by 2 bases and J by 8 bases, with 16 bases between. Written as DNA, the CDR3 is TGTGCCAGCAGCTTTTCTACGGGGGCGCAGGGCTACACCTTC. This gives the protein CASSFSTGAQGYTF.